This entry concerns a single T cell receptor beta chain. This clonotype has at least ten counts. No cognate antigen has been identified for it. No base qualities exist here, and no much larger clone lies one base off it. Library method: PCR. TCRdb shows the sequencer as Illumina HiSeq 2500. TCR libraries were prepared with molecular barcoding, using unique molecular identifiers to normalize TCRbeta repertoire quantification. Clones were called with MiXCR by TCRdb after fastp trimmed the public reads at Q25, and only in-frame beta chains were retained. Every distinct CDR3 protein forms one entry, paired with its most common genes and DNA. Here the sample has some 150,000 distinct CDR3 sequences; 8.8% occur a single time. The ten most abundant clones make up around a sixth of the sample. V is cut by 6 bases and J by 9 bases, and the space between the germline ends is 12 bases. Spanning cysteine to phenylalanine, the CDR3 consists of 12 amino acids. The kept DNA is CDR3 alone, 36 bases in frame from the first base.

These data come from a study of T-cell reconstitution after alpha-beta-depleted transplantation in children (dated by TCRdb to between 2015 and 2016). Turning to the overall study: The study quantitatively tracked T-cell immune reconstitution after TCRalphabeta/CD19-depleted allogeneic hematopoietic cell transplantation in children using TCR repertoire profiling. Overall results and qualifications from the work: Over subsequent months, a decline in hyperexpanded clone frequencies was noted, and after one year, T-cell counts and TCRbeta diversity were mostly ascribed to newly produced T cells. In some patients, high TCRbeta diversity at day 60 was attributed to recipient T cells and intrathymic progenitors that had survived conditioning. The apparently early alphabetaT-cell count recovery about two months after transplant was reportedly dependent on only several hundred rapidly expanded clones derived from non-depleted graft cells.

This specimen's treatment or condition label, interpreted: allogeneic hematopoietic cell transplantation with graft depleted of TCRalphabeta T cells and CD19 B cells. The transplant recipients were children given TCRalphabeta/CD19-depleted allogeneic hematopoietic cell grafts. The source was PBMCs, mostly from graft donor cells, collected 180 days after TCRalphabeta/CD19-depleted stem cell transplant. This sequence uses TRBV12-3 or TRBV12-4 and TRBJ2-1; the D gene identity is not certain. This receptor was taken from a female patient aged 2-10 years who had a stem cell transplant for congenital amegakaryocytic thrombocytopenia, so the T cells may come from the graft donor. The CDR3 protein is CASRVVLGEQFF. The DNA sequence is TGTGCCAGCAGAGTGGTGTTGGGTGAGCAGTTCTTC.